The source of this T cell receptor (beta chain) is a study of PD-L1 blockade in urothelial cancer. The CDR3 covers 15 residues. The ends were cut back, 3 bases at V and 5 bases at J, with 15 bases in the middle. CDR1 is SGHNT, CDR2 YENEEA, per germline. Sequencing used immunoSEQ multiplex PCR; TCRdb keeps in-frame clones, though not all of them. The sample carries just over 50,000 clones, approximately 77% recorded once. This receptor was identified in a man between 65 and 85 years old with urothelial cancer. The chain has TRBV11-3 and TRBJ2-3; perhaps TRBD2 as D (6 bases). The sample in question was PBMCs, obtained around atezolizumab (anti-PD-L1) treatment. In DNA form, the CDR3 reads TGTGCCAGCAGCTTGGGACGTTCGCGGGGAGATACGCAGTATTTT. Its protein is CASSLGRSRGDTQYF.